Sequencing of this TCR beta chain was carried out in a study of regulatory T cells in long-lasting Graves disease. About the study: With positive TSH receptor antibodies and over 5 years of antithyroid drugs, Graves' disease was considered persistent. Study results and caveats: Persistent Graves' patients had lower TCR diversity than newly diagnosed ones. Segments TRBV28, TRBJ1-2 and TRBJ2-5 showed preferential usage in persistent disease.

The time point was: persistent/refractory GD, antithyroid drugs over 5 years with positive TRAb. Isolated PBMC RNA provided the starting material for the TCR library. EDTA tubes were used for drawing roughly 9 milliliters of peripheral blood. Arm-PCR of CDR3 regions and iRepertoire HTBI primers were used to build TCR beta libraries. TCRdb fed the multiplex PCR reads into MiXCR, producing one record per CDR3 protein. The sample lists some 370,000 distinct CDR3 sequences; roughly 20% were seen once. As to this clonotype: What it binds is unknown. A read error may explain this, as a much larger clone is one base away.

The CDR3 length is 15 residues. From germline, CDR1 is SGHKS and CDR2 YYEKEE (reference sequence). The sequenced sample was peripheral blood mononuclear cells (PBMCs), obtained when the disease was refractory, from a patient treated with antithyroid drugs. The source is a female donor with Graves disease. The rearrangement uses TRBV5-5 and TRBJ1-1; D not certain. The CDR3: CASSLEWYPNTEACF. The CDR3 DNA reads as TGTGCCAGCAGCTTGGAATGGTACCCGAACACTGAAGCTTGCTTT.